These T cell receptor beta chains were read from a single sample in a study of regulatory T cells in long-lasting Graves disease. MiXCR was run by TCRdb on the multiplex PCR reads, yielding one entry per CDR3 protein. The repertoire holds about 540,000 distinct CDR3 sequences, about 14% seen once, with roughly 10% in the top ten. These same records also appear under a second study, on T cells in Graves' hyperthyroidism and ophthalmopathy.

This material consisted of peripheral blood mononuclear cells (PBMCs), taken at new diagnosis, from a patient treated with antithyroid drugs. These receptors were collected from a man aged 25-45 years with Graves disease. Both conserved end residues are part of each CDR3. A D gene is named only where the DNA matches it firmly. Not all rows give a size; the values are once, few, many and, for expanded clones, a class.

abundance	v_gene	j_gene	d_gene	CDR3aa	CDR3nt
many	TRBV3-1	TRBJ1-2	.	CASSPEGSTNYGYTF	TGTGCCAGCAGCCCCGAGGGATCAACTAACTATGGCTACACCTTC
few	TRBV29-1	TRBJ1-3	.	CSVEEVGRGNTIYF	TGCAGCGTTGAAGAAGTCGGCCGGGGGAACACCATATATTTT
many	TRBV19	TRBJ2-3	.	CASSTQGSLPDTQYF	TGTGCCAGTAGTACCCAGGGGAGCCTTCCAGATACGCAGTATTTT
.	TRBV5-1	TRBJ2-1	.	CASSPQAAPLYNEQFF	TGCGCCAGCAGCCCCCAGGCAGCCCCTTTATACAATGAGCAGTTCTTC
.	TRBV19	TRBJ1-5	.	CASSTDRDQPQHF	TGTGCCAGTAGTACAGATCGTGATCAGCCCCAGCATTTT
.	TRBV6-1	TRBJ1-4	.	CASGTEFEKLFF	TGTGCCAGCGGCACCGAGTTTGAAAAACTGTTTTTT
many	TRBV7-2	TRBJ2-7	.	CASSLSGDFFEQYF	TGTGCCAGCAGCCTTTCGGGGGACTTCTTTGAGCAGTACTTC
many	TRBV12-3/TRBV12-4	TRBJ2-1	.	CASSLRQGPSYNEQFF	TGTGCCAGCAGTTTAAGGCAGGGCCCCTCCTACAATGAGCAGTTCTTC
many	TRBV29-1	TRBJ1-1	.	CSAAGEGNTEAFF	TGCAGCGCGGCAGGGGAGGGGAACACTGAAGCTTTCTTT
few	TRBV27	TRBJ2-6	TRBD1	CASKFKGQIFSGANVLTF	TGTGCCAGCAAATTCAAGGGACAGATCTTCTCTGGGGCCAACGTCCTGACTTTC
many	TRBV7-9	TRBJ2-7	TRBD1	CASSPLSRGFYEQYF	TGTGCCAGCAGCCCCCTTAGCAGGGGGTTTTACGAGCAGTACTTC
.	TRBV7-8	TRBJ2-1	TRBD2	CASSRKGLAGGSAKGFNEQFF	TGTGCCAGCAGCAGAAAAGGGCTAGCGGGAGGGTCGGCTAAGGGGTTCAATGAGCAGTTCTTC
many	TRBV5-1	TRBJ2-1	.	CASSLGVALGDEQFF	TGCGCCAGCAGCTTGGGGGTAGCTTTGGGGGATGAGCAGTTCTTC
few	TRBV13	TRBJ2-2	TRBD1	CASLTGGRTGELFF	TGTGCCAGCTTGACAGGGGGCAGGACCGGGGAGCTGTTTTTT
few	TRBV19	TRBJ2-7	TRBD2	CASSMGAGVRTYEQYF	TGTGCCAGTAGTATGGGAGCGGGAGTGAGGACCTACGAGCAGTACTTC
many	TRBV27	TRBJ1-2	.	CASRPGPNYGYTF	TGTGCCAGCAGGCCCGGACCGAACTATGGCTACACCTTC
few	TRBV14	TRBJ2-7	.	CASSHWPGVQYF	TGTGCCAGCAGCCACTGGCCGGGTGTGCAGTACTTC
many	TRBV14	TRBJ2-3	.	CASSQLVETQYF	TGTGCCAGCAGCCAACTAGTCGAGACGCAGTATTTT
few	TRBV5-1	TRBJ1-4	.	CASSDTGNTNEKLFF	TGCGCCAGCAGCGACACAGGGAACACTAATGAAAAACTGTTTTTT
many	TRBV7-2	TRBJ2-1	TRBD2	CASSSALAADNEQFF	TGTGCCAGCAGCTCCGCTCTAGCGGCCGACAATGAGCAGTTCTTC
.	TRBV29-1	TRBJ2-1	.	CSVRFNEQFF	TGCAGCGTTAGATTCAATGAGCAGTTCTTC
.	TRBV5-1	TRBJ1-6	TRBD1	CASQWGQGNSPLHF	TGCGCCAGTCAGTGGGGACAGGGCAATTCACCCCTCCACTTT
many	TRBV10-3	TRBJ2-1	.	CAISDRSVLNNEQFF	TGTGCCATCAGTGATCGGTCCGTCCTAAACAATGAGCAGTTCTTC
many	TRBV7-9	TRBJ2-4	.	CASSFHDVGSRGIQYF	TGTGCCAGCAGCTTTCATGACGTGGGAAGTCGCGGCATTCAGTACTTC
many	TRBV12-3/TRBV12-4	TRBJ2-7	TRBD2	CASKQREVSYEQYF	TGTGCCAGCAAACAACGGGAGGTTTCCTACGAGCAGTACTTC
many	TRBV19	TRBJ2-3	TRBD1	CASRTGQGRADTQYF	TGTGCCAGTAGAACCGGACAGGGTCGGGCAGATACGCAGTATTTT
many	TRBV20-1	TRBJ2-7	.	CSARDGLDLSSYEQYF	TGCAGTGCTAGAGATGGGCTAGATCTAAGCTCCTACGAGCAGTACTTC
.	TRBV29-1	TRBJ2-5	.	CSVWEETQYF	TGCAGCGTCTGGGAAGAGACCCAGTACTTC
few	TRBV27	TRBJ2-1	.	CASSLSAGIDQFF	TGTGCCAGCAGTTTATCGGCAGGGATAGATCAGTTCTTC
.	TRBV2	TRBJ2-7	.	CASSLSPLNREAEQYF	TGTGCCAGCAGCTTATCCCCTCTTAACAGGGAGGCCGAGCAGTACTTC
many	TRBV7-2	TRBJ2-5	.	CASSSPLAYLRETQYF	TGTGCCAGCAGCTCGCCTCTCGCGTACCTGCGGGAGACCCAGTACTTC
.	TRBV6-1	TRBJ2-1	TRBD1	CATGQAPLKNNEQFF	TGTGCCACTGGACAGGCGCCCTTAAAGAACAATGAGCAGTTCTTC
many	TRBV11-2	TRBJ2-3	.	CASSHRQDTDTQYF	TGTGCCAGCAGCCACAGACAGGACACAGATACGCAGTATTTT
.	TRBV7-9	TRBJ2-2	.	CASSRPQGTGELFF	TGTGCCAGCAGCAGGCCCCAGGGCACCGGGGAGCTGTTTTTT
many	TRBV11-2	TRBJ2-3	.	CASTPRGEWGDTQYF	TGTGCCAGCACCCCCCGAGGGGAATGGGGAGATACGCAGTATTTT
medium-sized	TRBV7-2	TRBJ1-3	.	CASSSPGPLFTPIYF	TGTGCCAGCAGCTCTCCCGGACCGCTGTTTACGCCCATATATTTT
many	TRBV7-9	TRBJ1-1	.	CASSSRGMNTEAFF	TGTGCCAGCAGCAGCAGGGGTATGAACACTGAAGCTTTCTTT
many	TRBV5-6	TRBJ2-3	.	CASSLDVGQDTQYF	TGTGCCAGCAGCTTGGATGTGGGGCAAGATACGCAGTATTTT
.	TRBV5-1	TRBJ1-3	.	CASSPELGHSGNTIYF	TGCGCCAGCAGCCCCGAGTTGGGCCACTCTGGAAACACCATATATTTT
.	TRBV20-1	TRBJ1-2	.	CSAAEGLRGGYTF	TGCAGTGCGGCCGAGGGCCTGAGGGGGGGCTACACCTTC
many	TRBV18	TRBJ1-2	.	CASSPREYGYTF	TGTGCCAGCTCTCCTCGGGAGTATGGCTACACCTTC
many	TRBV11-2	TRBJ1-5	.	CASSQQGSQPQHF	TGTGCCAGCAGCCAACAAGGATCTCAGCCCCAGCATTTT
many	TRBV2	TRBJ1-2	.	CASSEGNPYGYTF	TGTGCCAGCAGTGAGGGTAATCCTTATGGCTACACCTTC
many	TRBV28	TRBJ2-7	TRBD2	CASSFGGRAWDEQYF	TGTGCCAGCAGTTTTGGCGGGAGGGCCTGGGACGAGCAGTACTTC
many	TRBV5-1	TRBJ2-1	TRBD2	CASSSGREVPSSYNEQFF	TGCGCCAGCAGTTCGGGGCGGGAGGTCCCGAGCTCCTACAATGAGCAGTTCTTC
.	TRBV5-8	TRBJ2-4	TRBD1	CASSLDRGRVIQYF	TGTGCCAGCAGCCTGGACAGGGGGAGGGTCATTCAGTACTTC
many	TRBV5-6	TRBJ1-5	.	CASSMGGNQPQHF	TGTGCCAGTAGTATGGGGGGCAATCAGCCCCAGCATTTT
.	TRBV10-3	TRBJ2-7	TRBD2	CAIGGRGGIGYEQYF	TGTGCCATCGGAGGGCGGGGGGGAATCGGCTACGAGCAGTACTTC
many	TRBV7-9	TRBJ2-2	.	CASSPYQANTGELFF	TGTGCCAGCAGCCCATATCAGGCAAACACCGGGGAGCTGTTTTTT
few	TRBV19	TRBJ1-5	.	CASSNREGNQPQHF	TGTGCCAGTAGCAACCGGGAGGGAAATCAGCCCCAGCATTTT
many	TRBV20-1	TRBJ1-1	.	CSVWANTEAFF	TGCAGTGTCTGGGCGAACACTGAAGCTTTCTTT
many	TRBV12-3/TRBV12-4	TRBJ1-5	.	CASSSKNQPQHF	TGTGCCAGCAGTTCGAAGAATCAGCCCCAGCATTTT
few	TRBV13	TRBJ1-4	TRBD1	CASSPRDRDNEKLFF	TGTGCCAGCAGCCCTCGGGACAGAGATAATGAAAAACTGTTTTTT
few	TRBV6-2/TRBV6-3	TRBJ1-1	.	CASSYALNTEAFF	TGTGCCAGCAGTTACGCTTTGAACACTGAAGCTTTCTTT